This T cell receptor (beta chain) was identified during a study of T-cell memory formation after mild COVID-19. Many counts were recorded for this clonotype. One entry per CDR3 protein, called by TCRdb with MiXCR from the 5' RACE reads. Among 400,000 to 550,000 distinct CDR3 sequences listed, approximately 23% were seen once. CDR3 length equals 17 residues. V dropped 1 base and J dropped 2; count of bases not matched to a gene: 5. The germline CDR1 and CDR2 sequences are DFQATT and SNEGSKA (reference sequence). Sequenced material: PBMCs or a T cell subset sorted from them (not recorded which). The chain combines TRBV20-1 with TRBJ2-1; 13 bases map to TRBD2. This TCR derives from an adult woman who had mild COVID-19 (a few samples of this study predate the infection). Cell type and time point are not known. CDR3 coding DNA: TGCAGTGCTAGAGGCCTACTAGCGGGGGGGCCCTACAATGAGCAGTTCTTC. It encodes CSARGLLAGGPYNEQFF.